The clone carrying this TCR beta chain has just a few counts. Together with a sample-barcoded 5' primer, a J-beta primer mix was included in a second PCR lasting about 7 to 12 cycles. MiXCR, run by TCRdb on the 5' RACE reads, gives a single entry per CDR3 protein. This sample carries fewer than 2,000,000 distinct CDR3 sequences, roughly 43% of them seen once, and the ten largest clones take under 25%. The CDR3 extends over 14 amino acids. Trimming shortened V by 7 bases and J by 1 base, and 14 bases separated the two germline ends. The sample originates from a study of blood T cells in healthy people across ages. Samples had at least 6.5 million PBMCs isolated from them.

The rearrangement links TRBV12-3 or TRBV12-4 to TRBJ2-7; no clear D gene. The source material was blood. This receptor was obtained from a human donor in good health. Written as DNA, the CDR3 is TGTGCCAGCACCCTAGGAGACGGTTCCTACGAGCAGTACTTC. Protein product: CASTLGDGSYEQYF.